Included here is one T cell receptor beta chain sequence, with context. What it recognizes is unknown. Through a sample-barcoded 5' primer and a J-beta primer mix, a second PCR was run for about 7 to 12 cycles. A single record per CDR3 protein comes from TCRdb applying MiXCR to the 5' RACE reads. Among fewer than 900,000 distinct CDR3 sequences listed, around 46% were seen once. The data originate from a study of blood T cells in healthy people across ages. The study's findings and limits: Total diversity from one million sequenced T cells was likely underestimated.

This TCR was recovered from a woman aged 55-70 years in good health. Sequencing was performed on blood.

The chain's CDR3 is CASSVGASGGAWETQYF. The CDR3 nucleotides are TGTGCCAGCAGCGTAGGAGCTAGCGGGGGGGCTTGGGAGACCCAGTACTTC. The V call is TRBV9, the J call TRBJ2-5, with 12 bases that match TRBD2. Germline V gene sequence: CDR1 SGDLS, CDR2 YYNGEE. V shed 0 bases, J shed 5 bases, and the junction held 8 bases outside the gene matches. This CDR3 has 17 amino acids.